This section outlines one T cell receptor beta chain sequence together with its context. Its antigen remains unknown. The identical CDR3 is also encoded by other nucleotide sequences in the sample. Trimming cost V 4 bases and J 1 base; bases outside gene matches: 4. Germline CDR1 reads LNHDA; CDR2 reads SQIVND (reference sequence). The CDR3 length is 15 residues. The authors extracted RNA and reverse transcribed it into cDNA as the sequencing template. TCRdb keeps only in-frame clones here, not all; method: immunoSEQ multiplex PCR. The table shows under 250,000 clones, with more than 45% occurring only once. The data stem from a study of CD8+ T cells in alopecia areata. Study-wide context: Twice a day, 5 to 10 mg of oral tofacitinib was administered to treated patients.

As part of sample collection, lesional scalp punch biopsies and peripheral blood were taken from alopecia areata patients. Study-level findings and limits: Patients displayed less clarity in TCR sharing than mice, a finding possibly related to HLA. Lesional scalp exceeded normal scalp in clonality, especially in alopecia totalis/universalis.

This chain links TRBV19 with TRBJ2-3; 8 bases line up with TRBD2. This clonotype was sampled from a human donor with alopecia areata. Sequences were derived from CD4+ T cells sorted from blood, sampled at week 0. The CDR3 sequence is CASSTQRGRTDTQYF. CDR3 DNA sequence: TGTGCCAGTAGTACCCAGCGGGGGCGCACAGATACGCAGTATTTT.